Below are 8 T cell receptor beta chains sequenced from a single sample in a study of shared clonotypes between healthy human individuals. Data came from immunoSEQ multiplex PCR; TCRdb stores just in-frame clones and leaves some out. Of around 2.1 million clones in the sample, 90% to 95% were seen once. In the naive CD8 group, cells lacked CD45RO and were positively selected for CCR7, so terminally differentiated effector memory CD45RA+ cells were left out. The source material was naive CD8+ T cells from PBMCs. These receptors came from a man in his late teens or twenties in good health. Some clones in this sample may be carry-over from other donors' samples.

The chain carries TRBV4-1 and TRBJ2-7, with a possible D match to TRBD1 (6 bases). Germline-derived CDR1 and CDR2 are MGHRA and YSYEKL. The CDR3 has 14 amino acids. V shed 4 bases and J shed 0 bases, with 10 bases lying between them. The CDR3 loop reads CASSPGQSSYEQYF. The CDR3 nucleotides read TGCGCCAGCAGCCCCGGACAGAGCTCCTACGAGCAGTACTTC.

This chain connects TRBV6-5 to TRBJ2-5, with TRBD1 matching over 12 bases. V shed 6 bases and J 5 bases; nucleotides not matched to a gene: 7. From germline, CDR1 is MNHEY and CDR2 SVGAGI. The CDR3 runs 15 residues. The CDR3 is CASSPGQGAPETQYF. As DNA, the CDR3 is TGTGCCAGCAGCCCGGGACAGGGGGCGCCGGAGACCCAGTACTTC.

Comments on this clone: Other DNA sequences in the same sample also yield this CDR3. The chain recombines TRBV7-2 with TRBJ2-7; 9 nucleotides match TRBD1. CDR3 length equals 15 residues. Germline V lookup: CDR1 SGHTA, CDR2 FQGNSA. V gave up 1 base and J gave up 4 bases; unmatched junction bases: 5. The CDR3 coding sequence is TGTGCCAGCAGCTTAGTCGGGACAGGGAAATACGAGCAGTACTTC. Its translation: CASSLVGTGKYEQYF. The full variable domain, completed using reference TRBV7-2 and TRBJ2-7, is GAGVSQSPSNKVTEKGKDVELRCDPISGHTALYWYRQSLGQGLEFLIYFQGNSAPDKSGLPSDRFSAERTGGSVSTLTIQRTQQEDSAVYLCASSLVGTGKYEQYFGPGTRLTVT.

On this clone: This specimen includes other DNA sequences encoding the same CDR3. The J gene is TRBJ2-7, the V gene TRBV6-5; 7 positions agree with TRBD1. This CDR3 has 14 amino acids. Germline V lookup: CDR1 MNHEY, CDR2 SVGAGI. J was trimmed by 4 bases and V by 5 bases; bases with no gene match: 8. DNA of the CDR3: TGTGCCAGCAGTACCCGACAGGGCGATTACGAGCAGTACTTC. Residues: CASSTRQGDYEQYF.

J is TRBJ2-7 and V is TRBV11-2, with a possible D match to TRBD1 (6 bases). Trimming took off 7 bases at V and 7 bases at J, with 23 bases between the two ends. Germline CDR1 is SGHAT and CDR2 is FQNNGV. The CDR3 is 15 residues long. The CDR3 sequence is CASTPTLGGGGEQYF. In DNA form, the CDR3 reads TGTGCCAGCACCCCTACCCTAGGGGGTGGCGGGGAGCAGTACTTC.

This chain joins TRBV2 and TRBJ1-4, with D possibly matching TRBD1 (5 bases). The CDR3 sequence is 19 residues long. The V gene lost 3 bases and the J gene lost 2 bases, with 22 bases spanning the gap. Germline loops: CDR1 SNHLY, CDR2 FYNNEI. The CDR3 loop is CASSDPSGQVMSTNEKLFF. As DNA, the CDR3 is TGTGCCAGCAGTGACCCCTCGGGGCAAGTTATGAGTACTAATGAAAAACTGTTTTTT.

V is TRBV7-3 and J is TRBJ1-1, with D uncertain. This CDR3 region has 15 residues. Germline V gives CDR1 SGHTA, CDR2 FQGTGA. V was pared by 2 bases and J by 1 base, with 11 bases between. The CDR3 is CASSLGWAGNTEAFF. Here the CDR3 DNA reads TGTGCCAGCAGCTTAGGATGGGCAGGGAACACTGAAGCTTTCTTT.

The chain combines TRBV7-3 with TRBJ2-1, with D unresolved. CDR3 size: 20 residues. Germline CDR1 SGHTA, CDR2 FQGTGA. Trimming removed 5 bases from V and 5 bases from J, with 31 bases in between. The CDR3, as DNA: TGTGCCAGCAGCCCTACTGTTGTCATCGGGTCGAAAGATTACAACAATGAGCAGTTCTTC. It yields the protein CASSPTVVIGSKDYNNEQFF.